This is a list of T cell receptor beta chains from one sample in a study. Each CDR3 protein gets one entry after TCRdb re-called the 5' RACE reads with MiXCR. In the table there are approximately 50,000 distinct CDR3 sequences, about 28% of which are singletons. Sequenced material: tumor-infiltrating Tregs sorted from the breast tumor. All receptors derive from a female donor with breast cancer. Both conserved end residues are part of each CDR3. A D gene is named only where the DNA matches it firmly. Size values are once, few and many counts, or a class for expanded clones, and some rows have none.

CDR3 DNA: TGTGCCAGCAGTTTACCCCGGACAGGCCCAGATACGCAGTATTTT; CDR3 protein: CASSLPRTGPDTQYF; clone size: NA; CDR3 length: 15; V gene: TRBV12-3/TRBV12-4; J gene: TRBJ2-3; D gene: TRBD1
CDR3 DNA: TGCGCCAGCAGCCTCGGGACTAGCGGGGAGAATGAGCAGTTCTTC; CDR3 protein: CASSLGTSGENEQFF; clone size: NA; CDR3 length: 15; V gene: TRBV4-3; J gene: TRBJ2-1; D gene: TRBD2
CDR3 DNA: TGTGCCAGCAGTTTTACAGGAGAGACCCAGTACTTC; CDR3 protein: CASSFTGETQYF; clone size: many; CDR3 length: 12; V gene: TRBV2; J gene: TRBJ2-5; D gene: NA
CDR3 DNA: TGTGCCAGCAGCGTAGCCACCCAAGAGACCCAGTACTTC; CDR3 protein: CASSVATQETQYF; clone size: many; CDR3 length: 13; V gene: TRBV9; J gene: TRBJ2-5; D gene: NA
CDR3 DNA: TGCAGTACGGATAAGGGAGGGAACAGAAACACTGAAGCTTTCTTT; CDR3 protein: CSTDKGGNRNTEAFF; clone size: NA; CDR3 length: 15; V gene: TRBV20-1; J gene: TRBJ1-1; D gene: NA
CDR3 DNA: TGTGCCAGCAGCCAACCCAAGGGGGCAGGGGGCGAGCGCTATGGCTACACCTTC; CDR3 protein: CASSQPKGAGGERYGYTF; clone size: few; CDR3 length: 18; V gene: TRBV4-2; J gene: TRBJ1-2; D gene: TRBD1
CDR3 DNA: TGCGCCAGCAGCATTGCCGGGACAGAAAAAGAGACCCAGTACTTC; CDR3 protein: CASSIAGTEKETQYF; clone size: medium-sized; CDR3 length: 15; V gene: TRBV5-1; J gene: TRBJ2-5; D gene: TRBD1
CDR3 DNA: TGCGCCAGCAGCCAAGATGCGGGGAACACTGAAGCTTTCTTT; CDR3 protein: CASSQDAGNTEAFF; clone size: many; CDR3 length: 14; V gene: TRBV4-1; J gene: TRBJ1-1; D gene: NA
CDR3 DNA: TGTGCCAGCAGTTACCGCCTTGGGACAGATTATAGCAATCAGCCCCAGCATTTT; CDR3 protein: CASSYRLGTDYSNQPQHF; clone size: few; CDR3 length: 18; V gene: TRBV6-2/TRBV6-3; J gene: TRBJ1-5; D gene: TRBD1
CDR3 DNA: TGCGCCAGCAGCCAAGAAGTAGGTGGGGGCGGCTATAATTCACCCCTCCACTTT; CDR3 protein: CASSQEVGGGGYNSPLHF; clone size: few; CDR3 length: 18; V gene: TRBV4-1; J gene: TRBJ1-6; D gene: NA
CDR3 DNA: TGTGCCAGCAGCGTTGACAGGGGGCCCTATGGCTACACCTTC; CDR3 protein: CASSVDRGPYGYTF; clone size: NA; CDR3 length: 14; V gene: TRBV7-2; J gene: TRBJ1-2; D gene: TRBD1
CDR3 DNA: TGTGCCAGCAGCTTAGTGCGGGAGGCTAGCGAGCAGTACTTC; CDR3 protein: CASSLVREASEQYF; clone size: NA; CDR3 length: 14; V gene: TRBV7-3; J gene: TRBJ2-7; D gene: TRBD2
CDR3 DNA: TGCGCCAGCAGCTCCCAGGGACAGGGGGAAGGCTACACCTTC; CDR3 protein: CASSSQGQGEGYTF; clone size: NA; CDR3 length: 14; V gene: TRBV5-1; J gene: TRBJ1-2; D gene: TRBD1
CDR3 DNA: TGTGCCAGCAGGAACCGGGACAGCGCTTCACCCCTCCACTTT; CDR3 protein: CASRNRDSASPLHF; clone size: few; CDR3 length: 14; V gene: TRBV7-9; J gene: TRBJ1-6; D gene: TRBD1
CDR3 DNA: TGCAGTGCAAACCAACAGGGGATTAATTCACCCCTCCACTTT; CDR3 protein: CSANQQGINSPLHF; clone size: many; CDR3 length: 14; V gene: TRBV20-1; J gene: TRBJ1-6; D gene: TRBD1
CDR3 DNA: TGTGCCAGCAGCCCAAGCGGATACGAGCAGTACTTC; CDR3 protein: CASSPSGYEQYF; clone size: NA; CDR3 length: 12; V gene: TRBV7-6; J gene: TRBJ2-7; D gene: NA